The 16 T cell receptor beta chains in this list originate from one sample, sequenced in a study of shared T cell receptors in the human thymus. Sequencing was performed with immunoSEQ multiplex PCR; in TCRdb, only in-frame clones are kept and a portion is missing. The table lists under 450,000 clones, more than 85% of them singletons. The sequencing sample was made of thymocytes. All receptors derive from a human donor.

V usage is TRBV10-3 and J usage is TRBJ2-1, with 11 bases lining up with TRBD2. The CDR3 is 16 amino acids. From germline, CDR1 is ENHRY and CDR2 SYGVKD. V shed 6 bases, J shed 2 bases, and the junction held 6 bases outside the gene matches. This CDR3 is CAISRRLAGTYNEQFF. CDR3 nucleotide sequence: TGTGCCATCAGCCGTAGACTAGCGGGAACCTACAATGAGCAGTTCTTC.

V gene TRBV5-1 combines with J gene TRBJ2-7, with 13 positions matching TRBD2. There are 24 residues in the CDR3. Germline V gene data show CDR1 as SGHRS and CDR2 as YFSETQ. Trimming removed 4 bases from V and 7 bases from J; junction bases left unmatched: 35. Written as DNA, the CDR3 is TGCGCCAGCAGCAACTCCTTGACAGGGGCCCCGTCACACCGGACTAGCGGGAGTAGGTATGAGCAGTACTTC. It codes for CASSNSLTGAPSHRTSGSRYEQYF. The full variable domain, in which reference TRBV5-1 and TRBJ2-7 provide the parts outside the CDR3, is KAGVTQTPRYLIKTRGQQVTLSCSPISGHRSVSWYQQTPGQGLQFLFEYFSETQRNKGNFPGRFSGRQFSNSRSEMNVSTLELGDSALYLCASSNSLTGAPSHRTSGSRYEQYFGPGTRLTVT.

The chain joins TRBV28 to TRBJ1-5, with D possibly TRBD1 on 6 matching bases. The CDR3 is 15 amino acids. Looked up from germline, CDR1 is MDHEN and CDR2 is SYDVKM. The V and J ends lost 5 bases and 2 bases respectively, with 13 bases between them. The CDR3 reads CASSPGGRRNQPQHF. The CDR3 DNA follows: TGTGCCAGCAGTCCCGGGGGGCGACGCAATCAGCCCCAGCATTTT. Looking up the rest from reference TRBV28 and TRBJ1-5 gives the full variable domain: DVKVTQSSRYLVKRTGEKVFLECVQDMDHENMFWYRQDPGLGLRLIYFSYDVKMKEKGDIPEGYSVSREKKERFSLILESASTNQTSMYLCASSPGGRRNQPQHFGDGTRLSIL.

This rearrangement joins TRBV28 to TRBJ1-2; no firm D call. Trimming removed 7 bases from V and 4 bases from J, with 13 bases in between. Germline assignment: CDR1 MDHEN and CDR2 SYDVKM. The CDR3 loop spans 13 amino acids. The DNA of the CDR3 is TGTGCCAGCAAGATAGTAGGATTCTATGGCTACACCTTC. Amino acids: CASKIVGFYGYTF.

The chain recombines TRBV5-6 with TRBJ2-1; 7 bases fit TRBD2. The CDR3 has 16 amino acids. Unmatched junction bases numbered 8, after V lost 3 bases and J lost 2 bases. CDR1 SGHDT and CDR2 YYEEEE come from the germline V gene. DNA for the CDR3: TGTGCCAGCAGCTCCGAGCGGGACTCCACCTACAATGAGCAGTTCTTC. Its translation is CASSSERDSTYNEQFF.

The CDR3 spells CASSYEGTAQYF. Here the CDR3 DNA reads TGTGCCAGCAGCTACGAGGGAACCGCGCAGTATTTT. The chain has TRBV11-3 and TRBJ2-3; D is possibly TRBD2 (5 bases). Trimming cost V 4 bases and J 10 bases, with 12 bases left between them. The CDR3 loop spans 12 amino acids. From germline, CDR1 is SGHNT and CDR2 YENEEA.

CDR3 bases: TGTGCCAGCGGGGGCCGACTGAGCTCCTACAATGAGCAGTTCTTC. Encoded protein: CASGGRLSSYNEQFF. The chain links TRBV6-1 to TRBJ2-1; D possibly corresponds to TRBD1 (6 bases). CDR3 length equals 15 residues. CDR1 and CDR2 (germline): MNHNS, SASEGT. V lost 8 bases to trimming and J lost 0 bases, with 14 bases between them.

This chain links TRBV5-8 with TRBJ2-2; possibly TRBD2 for D (6 bases). Germline V gives CDR1 SGHTS, CDR2 YDEGEE. The CDR3 contains 18 residues. V was clipped by 3 bases and J by 4 bases, with 22 bases between them. In DNA form, the CDR3 reads TGTGCCAGCAGCTGCTTGTTAGCGGAAACTTGGAGCACCGGGGAGCTGTTTTTT. Protein: CASSCLLAETWSTGELFF.

V and J are TRBV6-6 and TRBJ1-5, with D maybe TRBD1 (5 bases). Germline V lookup: CDR1 MNHNY, CDR2 SVGAGI (reference sequence). Trimming took 4 bases from V and 3 from J, leaving 13 bases between them. The CDR3 covers 15 residues. The CDR3 nucleotides read TGTGCCAGCAGTTCCCCGGGGGTCCCCAATCAGCCCCAGCATTTT. Encoded protein: CASSSPGVPNQPQHF.

The sample holds one count of this clone. The chain recombines TRBV6-5 with TRBJ2-7; D unresolved. Trimming removed 2 bases from V and 2 bases from J, with 10 bases in between. The length of the CDR3 is 14 residues. The germline CDR1 and CDR2 sequences are MNHEY and SVGAGI. The CDR3 DNA follows: TGTGCCAGCAGTTACAGGTACGGCACCTACGAGCAGTACTTC. Its protein product is CASSYRYGTYEQYF.

The genes are TRBV2 and TRBJ2-3; 7 bases fit TRBD2. This CDR3 is 15 amino acids long. The germline CDR1 and CDR2 sequences are SNHLY and FYNNEI. After removal of 1 base from V and 5 bases from J, the junction contained 6 bases not matched to a gene. CDR3 sequence (DNA): TGTGCCAGCAGTGAAGAGGCGGGAGCCCAAGATACGCAGTATTTT. Its translation is CASSEEAGAQDTQYF. The whole variable domain, remainder taken from reference TRBV2 and TRBJ2-3, is EPEVTQTPSHQVTQMGQEVILRCVPISNHLYFYWYRQILGQKVEFLVSFYNNEISEKSEIFDDQFSVERPDGSNFTLKIRSTKLEDSAMYFCASSEEAGAQDTQYFGPGTRLTVL.

This clone was counted a single time. This chain connects TRBV10-3 to TRBJ2-3; a weak D match, TRBD1 (5 bases). Trimming took off 6 bases at V and 1 base at J, with 11 bases between the two ends. From germline, CDR1 is ENHRY and CDR2 SYGVKD. This CDR3 region has 14 residues. In DNA form, the CDR3 reads TGTGCCATCAGGGCGGCCAGGGGCACAGATACGCAGTATTTT. Protein product: CAIRAARGTDTQYF.

The rearrangement links TRBV5-1 to TRBJ1-2; D perhaps matches TRBD1 (5 bases). Trimming cost V 4 bases and J 4 bases, with 23 bases left between them. Germline CDR1 reads SGHRS; CDR2 reads YFSETQ. The CDR3 is 17 residues long. The CDR3 sequence: CASSPQGRGIVSYGYTF. DNA of the CDR3: TGCGCCAGCAGCCCCCAGGGTAGAGGAATCGTTAGCTATGGCTACACCTTC.

The table lists this clone with a count of one. The chain links TRBV9 to TRBJ1-2, with D possibly matching TRBD1 (5 bases). Germline V lookup: CDR1 SGDLS, CDR2 YYNGEE. The CDR3 length is 13 residues. The V gene lost 3 bases and the J gene lost 4 bases, with 10 bases spanning the gap. The DNA for the CDR3 is TGTGCCAGCAGCGCCGGGGGGATCTATGGCTACACCTTC. This encodes CASSAGGIYGYTF.

The chain employs TRBV2 and TRBJ2-4, with TRBD1 matching over 8 bases. The junction had 4 bases not matched to a gene; V was cut back by 3 bases and J by 0 bases. The CDR3 runs to 16 residues. Germline V CDR1 and CDR2: SNHLY, FYNNEI. CDR3 nucleotides: TGTGCCAGCAGTGACTGGGACAGGCCAGCCAAAAACATTCAGTACTTC. It encodes CASSDWDRPAKNIQYF.

The chain carries TRBV27 and TRBJ2-5; no firm D call. V was pared by 2 bases and J by 2 bases, with 15 bases between. Germline loops: CDR1 MNHEY, CDR2 SMNVEV (reference sequence). CDR3 length equals 16 residues. The CDR3 here is CASSLTHPLWQETQYF. The CDR3 DNA is TGTGCCAGCAGTTTAACCCACCCCCTCTGGCAAGAGACCCAGTACTTC.